The rows below give T cell receptor beta chains drawn from one sample of a study of OX40 agonist ivuxolimab in advanced cancers. The table came from immunoSEQ multiplex PCR; TCRdb's copy has only in-frame clones and leaves some out. Of just over 70,000 clones listed, about 83% are singletons. The specimen comprised CD4+ or CD8+ T cells sorted from blood, sampled in a trial of the OX40 agonist ivuxolimab. The source of these receptors is an adult with an advanced solid tumor such as melanoma, head and neck, liver or kidney cancer. Both conserved end residues are trimmed from each CDR3. Fields, in order: V gene, clone size, CDR3 protein. Size is stated for part of the rows, as once, few or many counts, or as a class when the clone is expanded.

TRBV28 . ASSLSGSHQPQH
TRBV6-5 . ASSYGDSGNTIY
TRBV11-3 . ASSLDGTHQETQY
TRBV7-9 . ASQGSGANALT
TRBV7-2 . ASSSTGGTSNQPQH
TRBV6-6 . ASSYSVGALQPQH
TRBV5-1 . ASSLRDIRGGTIY
TRBV7-2 . ASSSGANTEAF
TRBV30 . AWNTGGGVTSSYNEQF
TRBV4-1 . ASSQGMRTEAF
TRBV11-2 . ASSTTGLLTDTQY
TRBV30 few AWSVSNQGQGKLF
TRBV7-7 . ASSPKGGQQETQY
TRBV18 few ASSPRQVDYEQY
TRBV6-6 . ASSYSTLEPYNEQF
TRBV11-3 . ASSFTGIDEQF
TRBV11-2 once ASSRGTSDYEQY